A single sample is the source of the 17 T cell receptor beta chains below, sequenced in a study of spatial heterogeneity in lung cancer. As to time point: sample taken at primary tumor resection. TCRdb re-called the 5' RACE reads through MiXCR, storing one row per CDR3 protein. The top ten hold 6.5% to 8.5% of the sample, which has about 78,000 distinct CDR3 sequences, 8% seen once. The sequences come from PBMCs, collected at surgery. Source of these receptors: a male donor with early-stage non-small cell lung cancer.

This clonotype was seen at least ten times. This rearrangement joins TRBV9 to TRBJ1-2; D is possibly TRBD1 (6 bases). Between the trimmed V and J ends, which lost 3 bases and 4 bases, there was a span of 13 bases. The length of the CDR3 is 14 residues. Germline loops: CDR1 SGDLS, CDR2 YYNGEE. The CDR3 spells CASSGDTGTYGYTF. The CDR3 bases are TGTGCCAGCAGCGGAGATACAGGGACCTATGGCTACACCTTC.

This clonotype was picked up a small number of times. The rearrangement links TRBV7-9 to TRBJ1-1; tentative D call: TRBD1 (5 bases). The CDR3 consists of 13 residues. Deletions cut 7 bases from V and 3 bases from J, with 12 bases between. Germline V CDR1 and CDR2: SEHNR, FQNEAQ (reference sequence). The DNA for the CDR3 is TGTGCCAGCACCCAATGGGGGGACACTGAAGCTTTCTTT. Translating it yields CASTQWGDTEAFF.

This clonotype was detected many times. The rearrangement uses TRBV27 and TRBJ1-1, with D maybe TRBD1 (6 bases). The CDR3 length is 17 residues. Trimming pared 5 bases from V and 0 bases from J, leaving 19 bases between. Germline lookup yields CDR1 MNHEY and CDR2 SMNVEV (reference sequence). The CDR3, as DNA: TGTGCCAGCAGTCCAGTGAGGACAGCGGCCATGAACACTGAAGCTTTCTTT. The encoded protein is CASSPVRTAAMNTEAFF.

This rearrangement joins TRBV7-9 to TRBJ2-3, with D unresolved. Trimming pared 2 bases from V and 4 bases from J, leaving 13 bases between. Germline CDR1 is SEHNR and CDR2 is FQNEAQ (reference sequence). The CDR3 length is 15 residues. CDR3 coding DNA: TGTGCCAGCAGCTTAAAGAGGCGCTTCTCAGATACGCAGTATTTT. Protein: CASSLKRRFSDTQYF.

This clonotype was seen only a few times. V usage is TRBV25-1 and J usage is TRBJ1-2, with D maybe TRBD1 (5 bases). V was clipped by 5 bases and J by 8 bases, with 12 bases between them. The CDR3 has 12 amino acids. CDR1 and CDR2 from the germline V gene are MGHDK and SYGVNS. The CDR3 sequence: CASSTGLSGYTF. In nucleotides, the CDR3 is TGTGCCAGCAGTACAGGTCTCAGCGGCTACACCTTC.

In this sample, this clonotype turned up many times. This chain links TRBV10-3 with TRBJ2-1; 8 nucleotides match TRBD2. The CDR3 spans 14 residues. Germline assignment: CDR1 ENHRY and CDR2 SYGVKD. V lost 10 bases and J lost 6; bases outside the gene matches: 11. The CDR3 DNA reads TGTGCCACGCTCCCGGGACTAGTAGGCAATGAGCAGTTCTTC. It yields the protein CATLPGLVGNEQFF.

This clonotype has a count of ten or more. The chain is built from TRBV20-1 and TRBJ2-5, with D tentatively TRBD2 (5 bases). The CDR3 spans 15 residues. Germline CDR1 is DFQATT and CDR2 is SNEGSKA (reference sequence). V lost 2 bases and J 3 bases, leaving 16 bases between the germline ends. The CDR3 DNA follows: TGCAGTGCTAGACTACCGGCAGCGGCTAAAGAGACCCAGTACTTC. The encoded protein is CSARLPAAAKETQYF.

This clonotype was seen more than once but under ten times. This rearrangement joins TRBV12-3 or TRBV12-4 to TRBJ2-2; D is uncertain. The CDR3 extends over 14 amino acids. Trimming took off 3 bases at V and 6 bases at J, with 11 bases between the two ends. The CDR3 is CASSLLVTSGELFF. The CDR3 DNA reads TGTGCCAGCAGTTTGCTAGTCACCTCCGGGGAGCTGTTTTTT.

V usage is TRBV7-2 and J usage is TRBJ2-1; D uncertain. The CDR3 is 12 amino acids. The germline V gene encodes CDR1 SGHTA and CDR2 FQGNSA. V was cut by 5 bases and J by 7 bases, with 9 bases left in between. The CDR3 DNA is TGTGCCAGCAGCGACAATGGAAATGAGCAGTTCTTC. Its translation: CASSDNGNEQFF. The full variable domain, in which reference TRBV7-2 and TRBJ2-1 provide the parts outside the CDR3, is GAGVSQSPSNKVTEKGKDVELRCDPISGHTALYWYRQSLGQGLEFLIYFQGNSAPDKSGLPSDRFSAERTGGSVSTLTIQRTQQEDSAVYLCASSDNGNEQFFGPGTRLTVL.

The CDR3 here is CASSVEGRAATEAFF. The CDR3 DNA reads TGTGCCAGCAGCGTAGAAGGCAGGGCTGCCACTGAAGCTTTCTTT. The rearrangement joins TRBV9 to TRBJ1-1; a weak D match, TRBD1 (5 bases). Looked up from germline, CDR1 is SGDLS and CDR2 is YYNGEE. The CDR3 is 15 residues long. V dropped 0 bases and J dropped 4 bases, with 13 bases sitting between them.

The V call is TRBV20-1, the J call TRBJ1-5; D is possibly TRBD1 (5 bases). The CDR3 consists of 12 residues. In germline, CDR1 is DFQATT, CDR2 SNEGSKA (reference sequence). V gave up 3 bases and J gave up 6 bases, with 9 bases separating them. CDR3 protein: CSASGGTQPQHF. The CDR3 DNA follows: TGCAGTGCTAGTGGGGGGACTCAGCCCCAGCATTTT.

This clonotype showed up just a few times. The rearrangement uses TRBV6-2 or TRBV6-3 and TRBJ1-2; unclear D gene. The CDR3 length is 13 residues. Germline V gives CDR1 MNHEY, CDR2 SVGEGT. V was shortened by 6 bases and J by 4 bases, with 12 bases between the two germline ends. For the CDR3, the DNA is TGTGCCAGCAGCTGGATTGGGAGCTATGGCTACACCTTC. Translated, it gives CASSWIGSYGYTF.

This clonotype came up many times. The rearrangement links TRBV27 to TRBJ2-7; no clear D gene. V dropped 2 bases and J dropped 0 bases, with 8 bases sitting between them. This CDR3 has 14 amino acids. The germline gives CDR1 MNHEY, CDR2 SMNVEV (reference sequence). The CDR3 sequence: CASSLEPSSYEQYF. The CDR3 DNA reads TGTGCCAGCAGTTTAGAGCCTAGCTCCTACGAGCAGTACTTC.

V gene TRBV29-1 combines with J gene TRBJ2-7, with 11 bases matching TRBD2. The CDR3 covers 15 residues. The V segment lost 4 bases and the J segment 3 bases; nucleotides outside the gene matches: 8. Germline V gene lookup returns CDR1 SQVTM and CDR2 ANQGSEA. Written as DNA, the CDR3 is TGCAGCGTTGCGGGGGGGACTAGCGGAGACTACGAGCAGTACTTC. It encodes CSVAGGTSGDYEQYF.

Ten or more counts support this clonotype. V usage is TRBV12-5 and J usage is TRBJ2-7; TRBD2 agrees at 10 bases. The CDR3 consists of 14 residues. The germline V gene has CDR1 LGHNT and CDR2 FRNRAP. The V and J ends lost 6 bases and 5 bases, in that order; junction bases with no gene match: 7. CDR3 region: CASGPRTSGDEQYF. In DNA form, the CDR3 reads TGTGCTAGTGGCCCCAGGACTAGCGGCGACGAGCAGTACTTC.

The V and J genes are TRBV12-3 or TRBV12-4 and TRBJ2-7; no definite D call. The CDR3 has 14 amino acids. The V gene lost 1 base and the J gene lost 3 bases, with 10 bases spanning the gap. DNA of the CDR3: TGTGCCAGCAGTTTAGAGGCAGCCCTCTACGAGCAGTACTTC. Residues: CASSLEAALYEQYF.

This chain links TRBV20-1 with TRBJ2-4; 10 bases are shared with TRBD1. The CDR3 spans 15 residues. The germline V gene encodes CDR1 DFQATT and CDR2 SNEGSKA (reference sequence). V trimming: 5 bases; J trimming: 3 bases; junction bases outside the gene matches: 7. This chain's CDR3 is CSAARTGGDKNIQYF. The CDR3 DNA follows: TGCAGTGCTGCTCGGACAGGGGGAGACAAAAACATTCAGTACTTC.